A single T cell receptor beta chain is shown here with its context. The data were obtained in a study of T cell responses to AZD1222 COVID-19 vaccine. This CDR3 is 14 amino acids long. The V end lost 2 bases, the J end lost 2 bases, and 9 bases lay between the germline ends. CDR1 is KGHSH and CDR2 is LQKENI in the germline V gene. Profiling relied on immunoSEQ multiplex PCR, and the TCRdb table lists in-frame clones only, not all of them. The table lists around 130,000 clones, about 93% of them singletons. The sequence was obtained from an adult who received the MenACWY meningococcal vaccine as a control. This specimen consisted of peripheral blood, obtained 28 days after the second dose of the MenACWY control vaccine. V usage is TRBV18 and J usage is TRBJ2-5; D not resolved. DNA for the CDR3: TGTGCCAGCTCACCAAGTGCAGGTCAAGAGACCCAGTACTTC. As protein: CASSPSAGQETQYF.